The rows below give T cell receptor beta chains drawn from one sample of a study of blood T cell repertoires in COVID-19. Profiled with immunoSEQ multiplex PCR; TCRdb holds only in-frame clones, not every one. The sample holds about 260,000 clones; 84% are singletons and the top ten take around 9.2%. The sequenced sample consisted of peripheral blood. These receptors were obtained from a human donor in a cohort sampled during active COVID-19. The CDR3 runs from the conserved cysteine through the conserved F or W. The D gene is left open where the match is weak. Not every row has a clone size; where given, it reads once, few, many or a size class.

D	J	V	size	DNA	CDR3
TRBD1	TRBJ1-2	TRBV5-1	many	TGCGCCAGCAGCCCCGGGACAGCAACGTATGGCTACACCTTC	CASSPGTATYGYTF
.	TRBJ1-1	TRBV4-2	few	TGTGCCAGCAGCCAAGAGACACAAGGTCTCGATGAAGCTTTCTTT	CASSQETQGLDEAFF
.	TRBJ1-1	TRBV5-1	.	TGCGCCAGCAGCTTGGGGGCGATGAACACTGAAGCTTTCTTT	CASSLGAMNTEAFF
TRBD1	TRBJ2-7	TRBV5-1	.	TGCGCCAGCAGCTTCCGGACAGGGCGATACGAGCAGTACTTC	CASSFRTGRYEQYF
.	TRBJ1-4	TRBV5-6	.	TGTGCCAGCAGCTTGCGAGGGGGACCTCGAAGGGAAAAACTGTTTTTT	CASSLRGGPRREKLFF
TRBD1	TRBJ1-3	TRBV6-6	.	TGTGCCAGCAGGCCTGGACAGGGGGTGGGAAACACCATATATTTT	CASRPGQGVGNTIYF
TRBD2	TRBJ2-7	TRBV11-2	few	TGTGCCAGCAGCTCCGACGGCGCTAGCGGGAGAGGCGAGCAGTACTTC	CASSSDGASGRGEQYF
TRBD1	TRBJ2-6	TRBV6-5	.	TGTGCCAGCCGGGACAGGGACTCTGGGGCCAACGTCCTGACTTTC	CASRDRDSGANVLTF
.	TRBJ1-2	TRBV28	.	TGTGCCAGCAGTCGGGGGACGGGCAACTATGGCTACACCTTC	CASSRGTGNYGYTF
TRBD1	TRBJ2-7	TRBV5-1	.	TGCGCCAGCAGCTTGGACGGGACAGAGATCTCCTACGAGCAGTACTTC	CASSLDGTEISYEQYF
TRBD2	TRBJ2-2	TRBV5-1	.	TGCGCCAGCAGCCCCGGGGGGGGGTTCAACACCGGGGAGCTGTTTTTT	CASSPGGGFNTGELFF
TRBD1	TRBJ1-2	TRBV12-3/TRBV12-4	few	TGTGCCAGCAGTTTAACACAGGGGGGAGGCTACACCTTC	CASSLTQGGGYTF
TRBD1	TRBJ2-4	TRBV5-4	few	TGTGCCAGCAGCTGGACAGGGGGATCCCTAGCCAAAAACATTCAGTACTTC	CASSWTGGSLAKNIQYF
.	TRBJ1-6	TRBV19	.	TGTGCCAGTACCCCCCTCGGGGGTAATTCACCCCTCCACTTT	CASTPLGGNSPLHF
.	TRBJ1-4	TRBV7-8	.	TGTGCCAGCAGCTTAGGCCAGGGGAAAGTTAAGGAAAAACTGTTTTTT	CASSLGQGKVKEKLFF
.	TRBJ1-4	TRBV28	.	TGTGCCAGCACCACCCCCGGGTTTGGGGAAAAACTGTTTTTT	CASTTPGFGEKLFF
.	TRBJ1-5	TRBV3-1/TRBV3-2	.	TGTGCCAGCAGCGCGGACACAATTAATCAGCCCCAGCATTTT	CASSADTINQPQHF
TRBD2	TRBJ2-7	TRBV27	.	TGTGCCAGCAGTAAACTAGCGACCTACGAGCAGTACTTC	CASSKLATYEQYF
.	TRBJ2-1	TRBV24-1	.	TGTGCCACCAGTGATTTTGGAGGTAGTGGGAATGAGCAGTTCTTC	CATSDFGGSGNEQFF
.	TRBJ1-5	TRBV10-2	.	TGCGCCAGCAGTGAGTCGAGCTTCGGCAATCAGCCCCAGCATTTT	CASSESSFGNQPQHF
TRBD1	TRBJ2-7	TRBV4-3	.	TGCGCCAGCAGCCAAGGTCGGGACAGGGCCCACGAGCAGTACTTC	CASSQGRDRAHEQYF
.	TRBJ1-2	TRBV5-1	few	TGCGCCAGCAGCTTGGAGGTACAGGTTACGGGCTACACCTTC	CASSLEVQVTGYTF
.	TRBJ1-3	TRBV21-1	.	TGTGCCAGCAGCAACAGGTCGGGCAGGGGCTACAGCTCTGGAAACACCATATATTTT	CASSNRSGRGYSSGNTIYF
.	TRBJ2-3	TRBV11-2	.	TGTGCCAGCAACGGGTCCCGGCGGGCGGACACAGATACGCAGTATTTT	CASNGSRRADTDTQYF
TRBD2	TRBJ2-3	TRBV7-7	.	TGTGCTAGCAGCTTAGGGCGGGGGGGCTTTGGCACAGATACGCAGTATTTT	CASSLGRGGFGTDTQYF
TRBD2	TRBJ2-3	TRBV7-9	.	TGTGCTAGCGGGGCTAGCGGGGAGGGGGATACGCAGTATTTT	CASGASGEGDTQYF
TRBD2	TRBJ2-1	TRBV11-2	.	TGTGCCAGCAGCTTAAGGACTAGCGGGAGTCAGGGCGATGAGCAGTTCTTC	CASSLRTSGSQGDEQFF
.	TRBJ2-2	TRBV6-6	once	TGTGCCAGCAGGGGGGAGGGGGACACCGGGGAGCTGTTTTTT	CASRGEGDTGELFF
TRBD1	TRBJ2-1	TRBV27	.	TGTGCCAGCAGCCTTCTGGACAGGGTAAACTACAATGAGCAGTTCTTC	CASSLLDRVNYNEQFF
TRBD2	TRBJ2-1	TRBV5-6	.	TGTGCCAGCAGCCCTCTTGCGGGAGGGTTCTACAATGAGCAGTTCTTC	CASSPLAGGFYNEQFF
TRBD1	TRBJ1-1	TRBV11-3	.	TGTGCCAGCAGCAATACCCGGGACAGGGGGAACACTGAAGCTTTCTTT	CASSNTRDRGNTEAFF
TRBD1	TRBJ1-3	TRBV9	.	TGTGCCAGCAGCGTAGGACAGGGTAATCCTCACTCTGGAAACACCATATATTTT	CASSVGQGNPHSGNTIYF
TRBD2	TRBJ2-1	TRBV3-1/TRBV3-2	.	TGTGCCAGCAGCCAAGGACTAGCGGGAGGGCCCGATGAGCAGTTCTTC	CASSQGLAGGPDEQFF
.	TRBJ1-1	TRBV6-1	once	TGTGCCAGCAGTGAAACTAGGAGGAACACTGAAGCTTTCTTT	CASSETRRNTEAFF
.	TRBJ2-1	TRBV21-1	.	TGTGCCAGCAGCAAAGGTTCGGGGGGCGTCTACAATGAGCAGTTCTTC	CASSKGSGGVYNEQFF
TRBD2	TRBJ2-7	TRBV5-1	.	TGCGCCAGCAGCGTACATGCCGGGGGGACCTCCTACGAGCAGTACTTC	CASSVHAGGTSYEQYF
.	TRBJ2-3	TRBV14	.	TGTGCCAGCAGCCAACGACTCTACACAGATACGCAGTATTTT	CASSQRLYTDTQYF
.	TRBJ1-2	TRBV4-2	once	TGTGCCAGCAGCCAAGATTTATCCAGGGCCTATGGCTACACCTTC	CASSQDLSRAYGYTF
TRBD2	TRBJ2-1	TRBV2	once	TGTGCCAGCTCGACTAGCGGGAGACACAATGAGCAGTTCTTC	CASSTSGRHNEQFF
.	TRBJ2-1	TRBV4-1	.	TGCGCCAGCAGCCAAGATGACAGAGGCTCCTACAATGAGCAGTTCTTC	CASSQDDRGSYNEQFF
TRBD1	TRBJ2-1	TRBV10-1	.	TGCGCCAGCACTCCGGGACAGGGGGCGGCTGAGCAGTTCTTC	CASTPGQGAAEQFF
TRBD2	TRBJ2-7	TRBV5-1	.	TGCGCCAGCAGTTATGGACCGGGACTAGCGGGGAATGGGCAGTACTTC	CASSYGPGLAGNGQYF
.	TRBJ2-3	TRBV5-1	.	TGCGCCAGCAGCTTCCTCACGACTGGGACAGATACGCAGTATTTT	CASSFLTTGTDTQYF
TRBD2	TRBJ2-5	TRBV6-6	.	TGTGCCAGCAGGGGGACTAGCGGGATGAAAAAGACCCAGTACTTC	CASRGTSGMKKTQYF
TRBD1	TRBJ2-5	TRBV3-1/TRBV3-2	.	TGTGCCAGCAGCCAAGATACCGACAGGGGCAAGACCCAGTACTTC	CASSQDTDRGKTQYF
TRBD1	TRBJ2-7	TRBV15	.	TGTGCCACGGCCAGGGGGCCCACCTACGAGCAGTACTTC	CATARGPTYEQYF
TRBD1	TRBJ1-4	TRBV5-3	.	TGTGCCAGCCGGGACAGGCTTGATTATCCTAATGAAAAACTGTTTTTT	CASRDRLDYPNEKLFF
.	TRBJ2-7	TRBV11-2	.	TGTGCCAGCAGCCGGGGGATAGACCGTTTCTCCTACGAGCAGTACTTC	CASSRGIDRFSYEQYF
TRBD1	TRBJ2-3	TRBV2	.	TGTGCCAGCAGGCAGGGGGCGCGAAACACAGATACGCAGTATTTT	CASRQGARNTDTQYF
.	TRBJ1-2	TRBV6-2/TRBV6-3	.	TGTGCCAGCAGTTACCCGACCCTCCGGCTGGGTGAGCGGGGCTATGGCTACACCTTC	CASSYPTLRLGERGYGYTF
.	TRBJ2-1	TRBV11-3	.	TGTGCCAGCAGCTTGATGGGGCACAATGAGCAGTTCTTC	CASSLMGHNEQFF
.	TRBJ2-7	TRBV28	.	TGTGCCAGCAGTTTTAAGACAGGTGCCCCCTACGAGCAGTACTTC	CASSFKTGAPYEQYF
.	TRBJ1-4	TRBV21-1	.	TGTGCCAGCAGGATGGGGGGACAGGGCTTGGAAGCATATGAAAAACTGTTTTTT	CASRMGGQGLEAYEKLFF
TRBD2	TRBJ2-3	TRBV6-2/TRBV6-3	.	TGTGCCAGCAGTTACCCTCCCGGGGGGGCTAATACGCAGTATTTT	CASSYPPGGANTQYF
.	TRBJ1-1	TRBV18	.	TGTGCCAGCTCACCAGGGGGGAGCACTGAAGCTTTCTTT	CASSPGGSTEAFF